These 18 T cell receptor beta chains were sequenced from one sample in a study of blood T cells in healthy people across ages. Then a second PCR, running roughly 6 to 12 cycles, was carried out with a sample-barcoded 5' primer and a J-beta primer mix. MiXCR, run by TCRdb on the 5' RACE reads, gives a single entry per CDR3 protein. This table holds approximately 960,000 distinct CDR3 sequences, under 35% found once. These data also featured in a second study, about T cells of mothers and their children.

The material sequenced was blood. The receptors here all came from a woman in her forties in good health.

This clonotype showed up just a few times. Sequence at one end of the junction differs from germline and may be a read error. The gene calls are TRBV20-1 and TRBJ1-3, with D perhaps matching TRBD1 (6 bases). Germline assignment: CDR1 DFQATT and CDR2 SNEGSKA (reference sequence). The length of the CDR3 is 16 residues. CDR3 region: CSASDLGTPKFHTTYF. CDR3 nucleotide sequence: TGCAGTGCTAGTGACCTTGGGACACCCAAATTTCACACCACATATTTT.

Regarding this clonotype: The final CDR3 position lacks the conserved phenylalanine or tryptophan, pointing to a likely read error. The V gene is TRBV5-1, the J gene TRBJ2-5; maybe TRBD2 (5 bases). V was cut by 0 bases and J by 7 bases, with 13 bases left in between. CDR1 SGHRS and CDR2 YFSETQ come from the germline V gene. CDR3 length: 14 amino acids. CDR3 nucleotides: TGCGCCAGCAGCTTGGGGGAGCACTTGGGGACCCAGTACTGC. Encoded protein: CASSLGEHLGTQYC.

This clonotype was seen repeatedly, ten times or more. The chain employs TRBV11-1 and TRBJ2-7; D is ambiguous. V lost 2 bases and J lost 5, with 19 bases in between. CDR3 length: 16 amino acids. The germline gives CDR1 SGHAT, CDR2 FQDESV (reference sequence). The CDR3 DNA is TGTGCCAGCAGCTTACTTTCTACCCATACTCCGCACGAGCAGTACTTC. This translates into CASSLLSTHTPHEQYF.

CDR3: CAASGTSGRTDTQYF. The CDR3 nucleotides are TGTGCCGCGTCCGGGACTAGCGGGAGAACAGATACGCAGTATTTT. This chain links TRBV24-1 with TRBJ2-3; TRBD2 matches 14 bases. J gave up 3 bases and V 12 bases, and 7 bases lay outside the gene matches. This CDR3 contains 15 residues. Germline-derived CDR1 and CDR2 are KGHDR and SFDVKD.

As DNA, the CDR3 is TGCGCCAGCAGCCAGGGTGGGTTGGGACCTCTTGAAGCTTTCTTT. The encoded protein is CASSQGGLGPLEAFF. This chain joins TRBV4-3 and TRBJ1-1; TRBD1 might be the D (5 bases). Per germline, CDR1 LGHNA and CDR2 YSLEER. V gave up 3 bases and J gave up 7 bases, with 18 bases separating them. The CDR3 runs 15 residues.

This clonotype has a count of ten or more. The genes are TRBV4-3 and TRBJ1-5; possibly TRBD1 for D (6 bases). The V end was cut by 2 bases, the J end by 1 base, with 9 bases between. The V gene's germline CDR1 is LGHNA and CDR2 YSLEER. There are 15 residues in the CDR3. The CDR3 is CASSQWGQSNQPQHF. The CDR3 DNA is TGCGCCAGCAGCCAATGGGGGCAGAGCAATCAGCCCCAGCATTTT.

The V and J genes are TRBV24-1 and TRBJ2-1; TRBD2 agrees at 9 bases. The DNA end lines up better with TRBJ2-7; the J call may be wrong. Germline V lookup: CDR1 KGHDR, CDR2 SFDVKD. The CDR3 has 17 residues. The CDR3 DNA follows: TGTGCCACCAGTGATTTGCGGGGGACTAGCACGTACAATGAGCAGTACTTC. Its translation: CATSDLRGTSTYNEQYF.

This clonotype has a count of ten or more. The chain couples TRBV7-3 to TRBJ2-3, with D perhaps TRBD2 (5 bases). The V gene's germline CDR1 is SGHTA and CDR2 FQGTGA. Trimming left V 4 bases short and J 6 bases short, with 17 bases between. This CDR3 comprises 15 residues. This CDR3 reads CASSSPTGAEDTQYF. In nucleotides, the CDR3 is TGTGCCAGCAGCTCCCCGACCGGAGCGGAGGATACGCAGTATTTT.

V gene TRBV12-3 or TRBV12-4 combines with J gene TRBJ1-5; D is perhaps TRBD1 (5 bases). The CDR3 totals 15 residues. The V and J ends lost 1 base and 3 bases respectively, with 10 bases between them. CDR3 in DNA: TGTGCCAGCAGTTTAGACCAGGGATCCAATCAGCCCCAGCATTTT. This codes for CASSLDQGSNQPQHF.

This clonotype was picked up many times. V is TRBV6-1 and J is TRBJ2-1; D might be TRBD2 (6 bases). The V gene lost 3 bases and the J gene lost 0 bases, with 12 bases spanning the gap. Germline lookup yields CDR1 MNHNS and CDR2 SASEGT. The CDR3 has 16 residues. The CDR3 region has the DNA TGTGCCAGCAGTGACCGATTGGGGGGCTCCTACAATGAGCAGTTCTTC. Translated: CASSDRLGGSYNEQFF.

This clonotype was seen only a few times. The J gene is TRBJ2-7, the V gene TRBV6-2 or TRBV6-3; 7 bases fit TRBD2. CDR1 is MNHEY and CDR2 is SVGEGT in the germline V gene. V lost 6 bases, J lost 0 bases, and 8 bases stayed unmatched. This CDR3 comprises 15 residues. The DNA of the CDR3 is TGTGCCAGCAGAGAAAGCGGGGCTCCCTCCTACGAGCAGTACTTC. Amino acids: CASRESGAPSYEQYF.

J is TRBJ2-7 and V is TRBV5-1; D not resolved. Germline V CDR1 and CDR2: SGHRS, YFSETQ. The ends were cut back, 1 base at V and 0 bases at J, with 11 bases in the middle. The CDR3 length is 15 residues. CDR3 sequence (DNA): TGCGCCAGCAGCTTGATCCTCGATAGCTCCTACGAGCAGTACTTC. Encoded protein: CASSLILDSSYEQYF.

This chain joins TRBV12-3 or TRBV12-4 and TRBJ1-1, with D hard to call. V gave up 3 bases and J gave up 3 bases, with 8 bases separating them. CDR3 size: 13 residues. CDR3 amino acids: CASSFQDHTEAFF. The CDR3 nucleotides read TGTGCCAGCAGTTTTCAGGACCACACTGAAGCTTTCTTT.

This clonotype was counted only a few times. This CDR3 reads CASSFAVSGGPPNTDTQYF. The DNA of the CDR3 is TGTGCCAGCAGCTTTGCTGTTAGCGGGGGCCCCCCTAACACAGATACGCAGTATTTT. This chain uses TRBV5-6 with TRBJ2-3, with 9 bases fitting TRBD2. J gave up 2 bases and V 2 bases, and 15 bases lay outside the gene matches. The CDR3 consists of 19 residues. The germline CDR1 and CDR2 sequences are SGHDT and YYEEEE.

J is TRBJ1-1 and V is TRBV12-3 or TRBV12-4; D is undetermined. V shed 3 bases and J shed 3 bases, with 11 bases lying between them. This CDR3 is built from 14 residues. The DNA of the CDR3 is TGTGCCAGCAGTTTTCTGGCGGGTGACACTGAAGCTTTCTTT. Protein: CASSFLAGDTEAFF.

As for this clonotype: A much larger clone differs by one base, so this may be a read error. This chain connects TRBV7-9 to TRBJ2-3, with 12 bases lining up with TRBD1. The CDR3 is made up of 15 amino acids. The germline gives CDR1 SEHNR, CDR2 FQNEAQ (reference sequence). DNA for the CDR3: TGTGCCAGCAGCACACGGGGACAGGGGGCGGATACGCGGTATTTT. Amino acid sequence: CASSTRGQGADTRYF.

The DNA for the CDR3 is TGTGCCAGCAGCGCCCATGCGGGAGGGAAAGCTTTCTTT. This translates into CASSAHAGGKAFF. The rearrangement uses TRBV9 and TRBJ1-1, with D hard to call. V lost 3 bases and J 9 bases, leaving 15 bases between the germline ends. Germline V CDR1 and CDR2: SGDLS, YYNGEE. The CDR3 runs to 13 residues.

Regarding this clonotype: A much larger clonotype is one base distant, so this may be a read error. The chain employs TRBV20-1 and TRBJ2-7; D remains unclear. CDR3 size: 11 residues. In germline, CDR1 is DFQATT, CDR2 SNEGSKA (reference sequence). V gave up 5 bases and J gave up 3 bases, with 8 bases separating them. The DNA for the CDR3 is TGCAGTGCTCGCGGAGTCTACGAGCAGTACTTC. Translating gives CSARGVYEQYF.